This T cell receptor beta chain originates from a study of cytotoxic CD8 clonotypes in ibrutinib-treated CLL. The CDR3 is 13 residues long. V was trimmed by 0 bases and J by 5 bases, leaving 8 bases between them. Germline CDR1 SGHKS, CDR2 YYEKEE (reference sequence). The assay was immunoSEQ multiplex PCR, and TCRdb's table has in-frame clones only and misses some. The profile shows some 140,000 clones, 84% of them singletons. Only a few counts were recorded for this clone. This clonotype was sampled from a human donor with chronic lymphocytic leukemia. Sequenced material: PBMCs, taken after 24 months of ibrutinib treatment. The chain carries TRBV5-5 and TRBJ1-2; D gene unclear. The chain's CDR3 is CASSLVGEYGYTF. The CDR3 DNA reads TGTGCCAGCAGCTTGGTCGGGGAATATGGCTACACCTTC. Full variable domain (remainder filled in from reference TRBV5-5 and TRBJ1-2): DAGVTQSPTHLIKTRGQQVTLRCSPISGHKSVSWYQQVLGQGPQFIFQYYEKEERGRGNFPDRFSARQFPNYSSELNVNALLLGDSALYLCASSLVGEYGYTFGSGTRLTVV.